These T cell receptor beta chains were read from a single sample in a study of regulatory T cells in long-lasting Graves disease. TCRdb ran MiXCR on the multiplex PCR reads and lists one entry per CDR3 protein. The profile covers a few hundred thousand distinct CDR3 sequences, with about a quarter appearing a single time and 26% taken by the ten largest. Sequencing was performed on peripheral blood mononuclear cells (PBMCs), taken when the disease was refractory, from a patient treated with antithyroid drugs. These receptors were collected from a female donor with Graves disease. The CDR3 runs from the conserved cysteine through the conserved F or W. The D gene is left open where the match is weak. Clone size is shown for a subset of rows, as once, few, many or a class of expanded clone.

D: TRBD1
J: TRBJ1-5
size: .
V: TRBV6-1
CDR3: CASSLIQGAGQPQHF
DNA: TGTGCCAGCAGCCTAATACAGGGGGCAGGTCAGCCCCAGCATTTT

D: .
J: TRBJ1-1
size: .
V: TRBV7-8
CDR3: CASSIQVNTEAFF
DNA: TGTGCCAGCAGCATCCAAGTCAACACTGAAGCTTTCTTT

D: .
J: TRBJ2-3
size: once
V: TRBV2
CDR3: CASRAYIGLLDTQYF
DNA: TGTGCCAGCAGAGCTTATATAGGACTACTAGATACGCAGTATTTT

D: .
J: TRBJ2-2
size: few
V: TRBV7-9
CDR3: CASSLALTGELFF
DNA: TGTGCCAGCAGCTTAGCCCTCACCGGGGAGCTGTTTTTT

D: .
J: TRBJ1-1
size: .
V: TRBV9
CDR3: CASVGGPLNTEAFF
DNA: TGTGCCAGCGTAGGGGGACCGCTGAACACTGAAGCTTTCTTT

D: .
J: TRBJ2-3
size: .
V: TRBV2
CDR3: CASSGGADTQYF
DNA: TGTGCCAGCAGCGGGGGTGCAGATACGCAGTATTTT

D: .
J: TRBJ1-1
size: .
V: TRBV4-1
CDR3: CASSPARGSSTEAFF
DNA: TGCGCCAGCAGCCCCGCACGGGGGTCGAGCACTGAAGCTTTCTTT

D: TRBD2
J: TRBJ2-5
size: many
V: TRBV6-1
CDR3: CASKWQMGGVGETQYF
DNA: TGTGCCAGCAAATGGCAAATGGGGGGGGTAGGGGAGACCCAGTACTTC

D: .
J: TRBJ1-2
size: few
V: TRBV6-2/TRBV6-3
CDR3: CASSRTAYGYTF
DNA: TGTGCCAGCAGCAGGACAGCCTATGGCTACACCTTC

D: .
J: TRBJ2-5
size: few
V: TRBV9
CDR3: CASSDGGSKETQYF
DNA: TGTGCCAGCAGCGACGGAGGCAGTAAAGAGACCCAGTACTTC

D: .
J: TRBJ1-1
size: .
V: TRBV10-3
CDR3: CAISDRVGGSHNTEAFF
DNA: TGTGCCATCAGTGACAGGGTGGGAGGGAGTCACAACACTGAAGCTTTCTTT

D: .
J: TRBJ1-4
size: few
V: TRBV10-1
CDR3: CASSAATNEKLFF
DNA: TGCGCCAGCAGTGCTGCAACTAATGAAAAACTGTTTTTT

D: .
J: TRBJ1-1
size: .
V: TRBV5-1
CDR3: CASSTRMGRNTEAFF
DNA: TGCGCCAGCAGCACGAGGATGGGGAGGAACACTGAAGCTTTCTTT

D: .
J: TRBJ1-6
size: few
V: TRBV13
CDR3: CASSLEGPGHYNSPLHF
DNA: TGTGCCAGCAGCTTAGAGGGACCGGGACATTATAATTCACCCCTCCACTTT

D: .
J: TRBJ2-5
size: few
V: TRBV5-1
CDR3: CASSLDDLGADTQETQYF
DNA: TGCGCCAGCAGCTTGGATGATCTTGGGGCAGATACCCAAGAGACCCAGTACTTC

D: TRBD2
J: TRBJ2-7
size: many
V: TRBV6-2/TRBV6-3
CDR3: CASSSPGLAGGPYEQYF
DNA: TGTGCCAGCAGTTCCCCGGGACTAGCGGGAGGTCCCTACGAGCAGTACTTC

D: .
J: TRBJ1-5
size: many
V: TRBV6-1
CDR3: CASSAGELNQPQHF
DNA: TGTGCCAGCAGTGCAGGGGAACTCAATCAGCCCCAGCATTTT

D: .
J: TRBJ1-2
size: .
V: TRBV9
CDR3: CASSVGGRGDYGYTF
DNA: TGTGCCAGCAGCGTAGGAGGAAGAGGCGACTATGGCTACACCTTC

D: .
J: TRBJ2-7
size: few
V: TRBV7-9
CDR3: CASSGGYVGEQYF
DNA: TGTGCCAGCAGCGGGGGTTACGTTGGAGAGCAGTACTTC

D: TRBD1
J: TRBJ1-6
size: many
V: TRBV7-9
CDR3: CASSPSTGTYNSPLHF
DNA: TGTGCCAGCAGCCCCTCGACAGGGACCTATAATTCACCCCTCCACTTT